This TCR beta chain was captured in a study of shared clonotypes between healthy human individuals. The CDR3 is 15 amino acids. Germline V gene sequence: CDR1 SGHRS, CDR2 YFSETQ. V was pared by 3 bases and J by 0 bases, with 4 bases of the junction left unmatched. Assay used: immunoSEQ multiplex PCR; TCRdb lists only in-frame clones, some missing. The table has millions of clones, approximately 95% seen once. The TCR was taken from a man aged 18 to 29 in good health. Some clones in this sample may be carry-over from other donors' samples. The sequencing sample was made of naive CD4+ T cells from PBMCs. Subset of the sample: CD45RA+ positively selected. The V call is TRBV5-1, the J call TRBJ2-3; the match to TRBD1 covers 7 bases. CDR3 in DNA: TGCGCCAGCAGCTCCGACAGGGCCAGCACAGATACGCAGTATTTT. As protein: CASSSDRASTDTQYF.